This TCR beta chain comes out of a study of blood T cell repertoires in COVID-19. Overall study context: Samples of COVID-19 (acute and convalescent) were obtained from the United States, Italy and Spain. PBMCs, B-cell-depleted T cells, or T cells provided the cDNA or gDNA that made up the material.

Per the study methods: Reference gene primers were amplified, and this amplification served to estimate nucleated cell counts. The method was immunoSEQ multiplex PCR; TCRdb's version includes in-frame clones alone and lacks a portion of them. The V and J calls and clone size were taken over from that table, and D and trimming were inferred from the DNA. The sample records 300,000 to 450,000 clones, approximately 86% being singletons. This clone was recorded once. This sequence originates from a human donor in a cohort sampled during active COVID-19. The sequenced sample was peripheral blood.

CDR3 protein: CASYPRDKNTEAFF. CDR3 sequence (DNA): TGTGCCAGCTATCCCAGGGACAAGAACACTGAAGCTTTCTTT. This chain uses TRBV19 with TRBJ1-1; tentatively, D is TRBD1 (6 bases). V lost 9 bases, J lost 1 base, and 15 bases lay in between. The V gene's germline CDR1 is LNHDA and CDR2 SQIVND (reference sequence). The CDR3 covers 14 residues.